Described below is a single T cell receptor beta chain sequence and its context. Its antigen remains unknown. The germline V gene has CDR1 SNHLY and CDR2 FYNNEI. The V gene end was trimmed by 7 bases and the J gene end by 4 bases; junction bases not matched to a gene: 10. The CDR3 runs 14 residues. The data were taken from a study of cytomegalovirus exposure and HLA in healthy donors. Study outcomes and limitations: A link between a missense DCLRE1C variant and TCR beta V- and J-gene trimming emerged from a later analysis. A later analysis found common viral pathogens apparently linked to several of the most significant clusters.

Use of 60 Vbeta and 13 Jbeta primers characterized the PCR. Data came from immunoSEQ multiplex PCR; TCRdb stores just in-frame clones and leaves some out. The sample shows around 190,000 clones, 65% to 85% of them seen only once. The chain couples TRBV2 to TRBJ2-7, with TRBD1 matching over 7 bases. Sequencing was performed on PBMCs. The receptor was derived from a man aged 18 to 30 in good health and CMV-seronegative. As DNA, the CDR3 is TGTGCCAGCACCCCGACAGGGTCGGGGTACGAGCAGTACTTC. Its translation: CASTPTGSGYEQYF.